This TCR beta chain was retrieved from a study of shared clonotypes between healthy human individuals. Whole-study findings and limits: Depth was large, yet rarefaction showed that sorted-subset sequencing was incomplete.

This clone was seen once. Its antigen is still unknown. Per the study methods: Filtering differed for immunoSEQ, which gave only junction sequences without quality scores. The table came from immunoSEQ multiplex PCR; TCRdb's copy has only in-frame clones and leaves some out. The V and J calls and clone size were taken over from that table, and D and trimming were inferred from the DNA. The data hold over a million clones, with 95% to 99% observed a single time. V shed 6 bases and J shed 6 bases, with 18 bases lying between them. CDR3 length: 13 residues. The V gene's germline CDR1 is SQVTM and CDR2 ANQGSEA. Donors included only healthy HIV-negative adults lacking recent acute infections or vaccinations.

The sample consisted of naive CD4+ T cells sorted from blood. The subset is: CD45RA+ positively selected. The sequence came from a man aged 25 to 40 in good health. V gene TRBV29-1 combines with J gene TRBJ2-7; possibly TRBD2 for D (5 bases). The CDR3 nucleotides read TGCAGCGTCGAACGGACGGGGAAGGGCGAGCAGTACTTC. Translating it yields CSVERTGKGEQYF.